The 4 T cell receptor beta chains reported below all come from one sample, sequenced in a study of T cell responses to AZD1222 COVID-19 vaccine. Repertoires were generated with immunoSEQ multiplex PCR, while TCRdb's copy carries only in-frame clones and drops some. The profile shows under 300,000 clones, 80% to 95% of them singletons. The sequencing here drew on peripheral blood, taken on day 0 of AZD1222 vaccination. All receptors come from an adult in good health.

The genes are TRBV2 and TRBJ1-6, with D hard to call. The germline V gene has CDR1 SNHLY and CDR2 FYNNEI. The length of the CDR3 is 13 residues. Trimming removed 3 bases from V and 8 bases from J, with 8 bases in between. CDR3 nucleotides: TGTGCCAGCAGTGAGTTGTGGGATTCACCCCTCCACTTT. Amino acids: CASSELWDSPLHF.

With regard to this clone: This sample includes further DNA sequences coding for the same CDR3. The J gene is TRBJ2-1, the V gene TRBV3-1 (or the pseudogene TRBV3-2), with TRBD2 identical over 11 bases. V lost 3 bases to trimming and J lost 5 bases; unmatched junction nucleotides: 3. Germline V gives CDR1 LGHDT, CDR2 YNNKEL (reference sequence). The CDR3 runs to 15 residues. CDR3 DNA: TGTGCCAGCAGCCAGTCTAGCGGGAGGAACAATGAGCAGTTCTTC. Translated: CASSQSSGRNNEQFF.

The chain combines TRBV2 with TRBJ2-2; D possibly corresponds to TRBD2 (6 bases). The ends were cut back, 7 bases at V and 4 bases at J, with 19 bases in the middle. CDR3 length: 16 amino acids. Germline V CDR1 and CDR2: SNHLY, FYNNEI. The CDR3 DNA is TGTGCCAGCACAAAGGATTCGGGAGTGGGCACCGGGGAGCTGTTTTTT. Protein: CASTKDSGVGTGELFF.

CDR3 residues: CASTERRSTGLDTQYF. The CDR3 region has the DNA TGTGCCAGCACAGAGCGACGCAGCACGGGGTTGGATACGCAGTATTTT. The chain employs TRBV28 and TRBJ2-3, with D tentatively TRBD2 (5 bases). V dropped 7 bases and J dropped 6 bases, with 23 bases sitting between them. The CDR3 totals 16 residues. Germline-derived CDR1 and CDR2 are MDHEN and SYDVKM.